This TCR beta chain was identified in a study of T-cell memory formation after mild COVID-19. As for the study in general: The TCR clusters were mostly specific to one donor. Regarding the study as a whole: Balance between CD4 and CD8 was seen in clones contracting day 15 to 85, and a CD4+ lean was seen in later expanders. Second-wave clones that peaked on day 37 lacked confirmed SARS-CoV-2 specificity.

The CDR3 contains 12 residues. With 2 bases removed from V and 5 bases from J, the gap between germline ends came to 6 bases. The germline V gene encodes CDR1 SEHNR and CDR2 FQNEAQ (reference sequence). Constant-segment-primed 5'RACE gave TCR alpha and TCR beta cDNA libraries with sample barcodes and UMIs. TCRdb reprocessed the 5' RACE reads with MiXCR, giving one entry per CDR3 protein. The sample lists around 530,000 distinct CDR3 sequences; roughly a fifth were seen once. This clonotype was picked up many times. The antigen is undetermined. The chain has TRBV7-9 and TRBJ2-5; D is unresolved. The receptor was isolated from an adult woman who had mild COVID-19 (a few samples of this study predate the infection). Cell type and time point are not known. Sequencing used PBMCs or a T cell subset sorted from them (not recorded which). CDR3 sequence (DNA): TGTGCCAGCAGCTTAAATGGGGAGACCCAGTACTTC. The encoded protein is CASSLNGETQYF.